The 32 T cell receptor beta chains below come from one sample, sequenced in a study of blood T cell repertoires in COVID-19. Libraries were prepared by immunoSEQ multiplex PCR; TCRdb keeps only in-frame clonotypes and omits some of them. The sample carries under 250,000 clones, 87% recorded once. Specimen: PBMCs or T cells enriched from blood (not recorded which). Source of these receptors: a woman in her twenties or thirties with acute COVID-19.

There are a few counts of this clone. The chain recombines TRBV6-5 with TRBJ1-5; TRBD1 aligns across 11 bases. The germline CDR1 and CDR2 sequences are MNHEY and SVGAGI. This CDR3 comprises 15 residues. Trimming at V came to 7 bases and at J to 7 bases, leaving 9 bases not matched to a gene. The CDR3 coding sequence is TGTGCCAGCACCACCGGGACAGGGGGAGGACAGCCCCAGCATTTT. It specifies CASTTGTGGGQPQHF.

The chain joins TRBV18 to TRBJ2-2; 8 nucleotides line up with TRBD1. J gave up 3 bases and V 6 bases, and 6 bases lay outside the gene matches. The CDR3 runs 15 residues. Germline V gives CDR1 KGHSH, CDR2 LQKENI. The DNA for the CDR3 is TGTGCCAGCTCGCAGAACAGGGGGGACACCGGGGAGCTGTTTTTT. Translation gives CASSQNRGDTGELFF. The full variable domain, in which reference TRBV18 and TRBJ2-2 provide the parts outside the CDR3, is NAGVMQNPRHLVRRRGQEARLRCSPMKGHSHVYWYRQLPEEGLKFMVYLQKENIIDESGMPKERFSAEFPKEGPSILRIQQVVRGDSAAYFCASSQNRGDTGELFFGEGSRLTVL.

The V gene is TRBV6-1, the J gene TRBJ2-1; 9 bases are shared with TRBD1. The germline V gene has CDR1 MNHNS and CDR2 SASEGT. Trimming removed 3 bases from V and 9 bases from J; junction bases left unmatched: 9. The CDR3 contains 15 residues. As DNA, the CDR3 is TGTGCCAGCAGTGAGGACAGGGGTTTCGTAGGTGAGCAGTTCTTC. Its translation: CASSEDRGFVGEQFF.

This rearrangement joins TRBV7-8 to TRBJ2-3; 8 bases fit TRBD2. Germline CDR1 is SGHVS and CDR2 is FQNEAQ. Unmatched junction bases numbered 12, after V lost 4 bases and J lost 6 bases. This CDR3 comprises 16 residues. CDR3 nucleotide sequence: TGTGCCAGCAGCTCCGGGGGGGACTATCCTGGGGATACGCAGTATTTT. It encodes CASSSGGDYPGDTQYF.

This clone has a single count. This rearrangement joins TRBV4-1 to TRBJ1-1; D possibly corresponds to TRBD1 (6 bases). V lost 0 bases and J 1 base, leaving 12 bases between the germline ends. CDR1 MGHRA and CDR2 YSYEKL come from the germline V gene. The CDR3 runs to 16 residues. The DNA of the CDR3 is TGCGCCAGCAGCCAAGAGGGGACACGCCGGAACACTGAAGCTTTCTTT. Its translation: CASSQEGTRRNTEAFF.

This clone was observed a single time. The rearrangement uses TRBV7-2 and TRBJ1-2, with 8 bases lining up with TRBD1. This CDR3 spans 15 amino acids. Germline trimming cut 1 base from V and 7 bases from J; bases unmatched to any gene: 8. Per germline, CDR1 SGHTA and CDR2 FQGNSA. CDR3 DNA sequence: TGTGCCAGCAGCTTAGATACTACAGGGGGTCGTGGCTACACCTTC. It codes for CASSLDTTGGRGYTF. Full variable domain (remainder filled in from reference TRBV7-2 and TRBJ1-2): GAGVSQSPSNKVTEKGKDVELRCDPISGHTALYWYRQSLGQGLEFLIYFQGNSAPDKSGLPSDRFSAERTGGSVSTLTIQRTQQEDSAVYLCASSLDTTGGRGYTFGSGTRLTVV.

The CDR3 DNA is TGTGCCAGCAGCCAAGCCACAACTAGCGGCCACACAGATACGCAGTATTTT. This encodes CASSQATTSGHTDTQYF. V gene TRBV3-1 (or the pseudogene TRBV3-2) combines with J gene TRBJ2-3; 8 positions match TRBD2. CDR3 length: 17 residues. Germline V gene lookup returns CDR1 LGHDT and CDR2 YNNKEL (reference sequence). Germline trimming cut 1 base from V and 2 bases from J; bases unmatched to any gene: 8.

V usage is TRBV19 and J usage is TRBJ2-7, with a tentative D call TRBD2 (6 bases). CDR3 length equals 15 residues. Germline V gene data show CDR1 as LNHDA and CDR2 as SQIVND (reference sequence). V dropped 7 bases and J dropped 4 bases, with 20 bases sitting between them. Written as DNA, the CDR3 is TGTGCCAGTAAACGGGTTCACGGGGGTTTGTACGAGCAGTACTTC. Translation: CASKRVHGGLYEQYF.

The chain has TRBV7-9 and TRBJ2-1; D gene unclear. The CDR3 has 14 residues. Trimming took 1 base from V and 8 from J, leaving 12 bases between them. The germline V gene has CDR1 SEHNR and CDR2 FQNEAQ (reference sequence). In DNA, the CDR3 is TGTGCCAGCAGCTTAGATGGTGGAGCCGATGAGCAGTTCTTC. It specifies CASSLDGGADEQFF.

This rearrangement joins TRBV13 to TRBJ1-6; TRBD1 matches at 7 bases. V shed 5 bases and J 9 bases; nucleotides not matched to a gene: 7. The CDR3 extends over 14 amino acids. CDR1 is PRHDT and CDR2 is FYEKMQ in the germline V gene (reference sequence). The CDR3, as DNA: TGTGCCAGCAGCACACAGGGGAGTAGTTCACCCCTCCACTTT. Translating it yields CASSTQGSSSPLHF. Filled out from reference TRBV13 and TRBJ1-6, the complete variable domain reads AAGVIQSPRHLIKEKRETATLKCYPIPRHDTVYWYQQGPGQDPQFLISFYEKMQSDKGSIPDRFSAQQFSDYHSELNMSSLELGDSALYFCASSTQGSSSPLHFGNGTRLTVT.

The chain couples TRBV9 to TRBJ1-1, with a possible D match to TRBD1 (6 bases). The V and J ends lost 0 bases and 2 bases respectively, with 11 bases between them. The CDR3 consists of 15 residues. Per germline, CDR1 SGDLS and CDR2 YYNGEE. Here the CDR3 DNA reads TGTGCCAGCAGCGTAGAGGGACAACCCAACACTGAAGCTTTCTTT. It translates to CASSVEGQPNTEAFF.

V gene TRBV19 combines with J gene TRBJ1-5; tentatively, D is TRBD1 (5 bases). CDR3 size: 13 residues. V was clipped by 4 bases and J by 6 bases, with 10 bases between them. Germline CDR1 LNHDA, CDR2 SQIVND (reference sequence). CDR3 DNA sequence: TGTGCCAGTAGTAGACATCAGGGTCAGCCCCAGCATTTT. Its translation: CASSRHQGQPQHF.

In its sample, this clone was seen a few times. V gene TRBV18 combines with J gene TRBJ1-5; 8 bases match TRBD1. Per the germline V gene, CDR1 is KGHSH and CDR2 is LQKENI. Trimming cost V 6 bases and J 2 bases; bases outside gene matches: 3. The CDR3 contains 14 residues. The CDR3 loop reads CASSSDRGNQPQHF. The CDR3 DNA sequence: TGTGCCAGCTCGTCGGACAGGGGCAATCAGCCCCAGCATTTT.

V and J are TRBV30 and TRBJ1-2, with D possibly matching TRBD1 (6 bases). The CDR3 contains 16 residues. The V and J ends lost 2 bases and 1 base respectively, with 17 bases between them. Germline CDR1 and CDR2: GTSNPN and SVGIG (reference sequence). The CDR3 nucleotides are TGTGCCTGGAGTCAGGCAGGGGCCGAACATAACTATGGCTACACCTTC. The encoded protein is CAWSQAGAEHNYGYTF.

The chain couples TRBV11-2 to TRBJ1-3; a weak D match, TRBD1 (5 bases). Trimming left V 5 bases short and J 8 bases short, with 19 bases between. The length of the CDR3 is 15 residues. Germline-derived CDR1 and CDR2 are SGHAT and FQNNGV. In nucleotides, the CDR3 is TGTGCCAGCAGCCCGGGAGGGGTAGGGTTGGACACCATATATTTT. It yields the protein CASSPGGVGLDTIYF.

The chain combines TRBV6-5 with TRBJ2-1, with 11 bases lining up with TRBD2. V shed 6 bases and J 10 bases; nucleotides not matched to a gene: 11. The CDR3 spans 15 residues. Germline lookup yields CDR1 MNHEY and CDR2 SVGAGI. The CDR3 reads CASRLAGALPIEQFF. CDR3 nucleotides: TGTGCCAGCAGACTAGCGGGGGCGTTACCTATAGAGCAGTTCTTC.

The chain employs TRBV12-5 and TRBJ2-7, with TRBD1 identical over 10 bases. From germline, CDR1 is LGHNT and CDR2 FRNRAP. The junction had 10 bases not matched to a gene; V was cut back by 4 bases and J by 1 base. The CDR3 covers 17 residues. CDR3 in DNA: TGTGCTAGTGGTTCCAAAAAGACAGGGGGCGCTTCCTACGAGCAGTACTTC. Protein product: CASGSKKTGGASYEQYF.

This chain connects TRBV6-5 to TRBJ1-5; tentatively, D is TRBD1 (6 bases). CDR1 is MNHEY, CDR2 SVGAGI, per germline. The V end was cut by 8 bases, the J end by 2 bases, with 10 bases between. This CDR3 is 13 amino acids long. The CDR3 bases are TGTGCCAGCGGGACACAGCGCAATCAGCCCCAGCATTTT. The encoded protein is CASGTQRNQPQHF.

The gene calls are TRBV19 and TRBJ1-5, with 10 bases lining up with TRBD1. Germline V gives CDR1 LNHDA, CDR2 SQIVND (reference sequence). The CDR3 has 15 amino acids. J gave up 4 bases and V 5 bases, and 5 bases lay outside the gene matches. CDR3 region: CASSHRTGGNQPQHF. CDR3 in DNA: TGTGCCAGTAGTCACAGGACAGGGGGGAATCAGCCCCAGCATTTT.

V usage is TRBV19 and J usage is TRBJ1-1; 7 bases are a match to TRBD1. The CDR3 consists of 13 residues. Germline V lookup: CDR1 LNHDA, CDR2 SQIVND (reference sequence). V was pared by 8 bases and J by 5 bases, with 8 bases of the junction left unmatched. CDR3 in amino acids: CASSGQPRTEAFF. The CDR3 DNA reads TGTGCCAGTTCGGGACAGCCCCGTACTGAAGCTTTCTTT.

This rearrangement joins TRBV7-2 to TRBJ1-2; possibly TRBD1 for D (5 bases). V was shortened by 0 bases and J by 0 bases, with 17 bases between the two germline ends. Per the germline V gene, CDR1 is SGHTA and CDR2 is FQGNSA. The CDR3 sequence is 18 residues long. The CDR3 reads CASSLAPGREGANYGYTF. DNA for the CDR3: TGTGCCAGCAGCTTAGCGCCAGGCAGGGAAGGGGCTAACTATGGCTACACCTTC.

CDR3 sequence (DNA): TGTGCCAGCAGTGAATATGGGCCATCCCTCCACTTT. This encodes CASSEYGPSLHF. The gene calls are TRBV25-1 and TRBJ1-6; D call uncertain. CDR3 length: 12 residues. Looked up from germline, CDR1 is MGHDK and CDR2 is SYGVNS. V shed 0 bases and J shed 14 bases, with 8 bases lying between them.

The chain is built from TRBV18 and TRBJ1-4; no reliable D call. The CDR3 runs to 15 residues. CDR1 is KGHSH and CDR2 is LQKENI in the germline V gene. Trimming removed 1 base from V and 7 bases from J, with 13 bases in between. The CDR3 here is CASSPRVERGEKLFF. The CDR3 coding sequence is TGTGCCAGCTCACCACGGGTAGAGCGCGGTGAAAAACTGTTTTTT.

This clone has a single count. This chain connects TRBV7-9 to TRBJ2-4, with TRBD2 matching 7 bases. Losses at the gene ends were 1 base for V and 9 bases for J; bases not matched to a gene: 9. The CDR3 is 15 residues long. CDR1 is SEHNR, CDR2 FQNEAQ, per germline (reference sequence). CDR3 nucleotide sequence: TGTGCCAGCAGCTTAGAAGGGACTACGGGGGGCATTCAGTACTTC. Protein product: CASSLEGTTGGIQYF.

The rearrangement uses TRBV6-5 and TRBJ2-7; TRBD1 aligns across 9 bases. Looked up from germline, CDR1 is MNHEY and CDR2 is SVGAGI. With 0 bases clipped from V and 5 bases from J, the junction kept 5 bases outside the gene matches. The CDR3 length is 15 residues. The DNA for the CDR3 is TGTGCCAGCAGTTACTCAGCGGGACAGGGCCACGAGCAGTACTTC. Translation gives CASSYSAGQGHEQYF.

The rearrangement links TRBV10-3 to TRBJ1-1, with a possible D match to TRBD1 (5 bases). There are 17 residues in the CDR3. Trimming took off 2 bases at V and 3 bases at J, with 19 bases between the two ends. CDR1 and CDR2 from the germline V gene are ENHRY and SYGVKD. The DNA of the CDR3 is TGTGCCATCAGTGAGCTGCAGGGTTCCTATTGGGACACTGAAGCTTTCTTT. It is translated as CAISELQGSYWDTEAFF.

This rearrangement joins TRBV5-1 to TRBJ1-1; D perhaps matches TRBD1 (5 bases). Between the trimmed V and J ends, which lost 0 bases and 5 bases, there was a span of 14 bases. The CDR3 loop spans 15 amino acids. The germline CDR1 and CDR2 sequences are SGHRS and YFSETQ. The CDR3: CASSLGQIGGTEAFF. The DNA of the CDR3 is TGCGCCAGCAGCTTGGGTCAGATTGGGGGGACTGAAGCTTTCTTT.

The V and J genes are TRBV5-1 and TRBJ1-1; tentative D call: TRBD1 (6 bases). The germline V and J ends were trimmed by 0 bases and 5 bases, with 17 bases remaining between them. The CDR3 loop spans 16 amino acids. In germline, CDR1 is SGHRS, CDR2 YFSETQ. The chain's CDR3 is CASSLGSTGPRTEAFF. CDR3 DNA sequence: TGCGCCAGCAGCTTGGGAAGTACAGGGCCGCGAACTGAAGCTTTCTTT.

The V call is TRBV2, the J call TRBJ1-5; tentatively, D is TRBD1 (5 bases). V was pared by 4 bases and J by 3 bases, with 10 bases between. The CDR3 sequence is 14 residues long. The V gene's germline CDR1 is SNHLY and CDR2 FYNNEI. The CDR3 region has the DNA TGTGCCAGCAGTGTCCAGGGTTTCAATCAGCCCCAGCATTTT. The encoded protein is CASSVQGFNQPQHF.

V usage is TRBV7-2 and J usage is TRBJ2-1; 8 bases align to TRBD2. Losses at the gene ends were 2 bases for V and 14 bases for J; bases not matched to a gene: 11. CDR3 length equals 14 residues. Germline-derived CDR1 and CDR2 are SGHTA and FQGNSA. CDR3 bases: TGTGCCAGCAGCTTACCTACGGGGGGGCCCTTGAAGTTCTTC. Translation gives CASSLPTGGPLKFF. The variable domain in full, completed from reference TRBV7-2 and TRBJ2-1, reads GAGVSQSPSNKVTEKGKDVELRCDPISGHTALYWYRQSLGQGLEFLIYFQGNSAPDKSGLPSDRFSAERTGGSVSTLTIQRTQQEDSAVYLCASSLPTGGPLKFFGPGTRLTVL.

A few counts support this clone. V gene TRBV30 combines with J gene TRBJ1-1; D may be TRBD1 (5 bases). The CDR3 covers 13 residues. Germline V CDR1 and CDR2: GTSNPN, SVGIG (reference sequence). V was clipped by 7 bases and J by 3 bases, with 15 bases between them. CDR3 region: CASGGRGYTEAFF. The CDR3 DNA follows: TGTGCCTCCGGGGGGAGGGGTTACACTGAAGCTTTCTTT.

CDR3 in DNA: TGTGCCAGCAGCTTGGGACAGGGGTTTGGGGCCAACGTCCTGACTTTC. This encodes CASSLGQGFGANVLTF. The chain joins TRBV7-9 to TRBJ2-6, with 10 bases matching TRBD1. V lost 3 bases and J lost 3; bases outside the gene matches: 2. The CDR3 is 16 amino acids. CDR1 SEHNR and CDR2 FQNEAQ come from the germline V gene (reference sequence).